This T cell receptor beta chain was retrieved from a study of blood T cells in healthy people across ages. Using a J-beta primer mix together with a sample-barcoded 5' primer, a second PCR was run for about 6 to 11 cycles. TCRdb recomputed calls from the 5' RACE reads with MiXCR, one row per CDR3 protein. The sample shows around 800,000 distinct CDR3 sequences, 62% of them seen only once. Germline-derived CDR1 and CDR2 are SGDLS and YYNGEE. The CDR3 runs to 15 residues. V gave up 0 bases and J gave up 7 bases, with 13 bases separating them. With each sample, at least 5 micrograms of total RNA were extracted. In this sample, this clonotype turned up a few times.

The chain uses TRBV9 and TRBJ2-2; a weak D match, TRBD1 (7 bases). The clonotype originates from a man aged 25 to 40 in good health. The specimen was blood. CDR3 in amino acids: CASSVGAGGNGELFF. CDR3 DNA: TGTGCCAGCAGCGTAGGTGCAGGGGGGAACGGGGAGCTGTTTTTT.